The 13 T cell receptor beta chains in this list originate from one sample, sequenced in a study of T-cell reconstitution after alpha-beta-depleted transplantation in children. The TCRbeta library was prepared with unique molecular identifiers. Each CDR3 protein is one row after TCRdb ran MiXCR on the PCR reads. This sample has 100,000 or so distinct CDR3 sequences, with around 6.1% found just once. Sequenced material: PBMCs, mostly from graft donor cells, taken 60 days after TCRalphabeta/CD19-depleted stem cell transplant. Receptors originate from a female patient aged 2-9 years who had a stem cell transplant for Fanconi anemia, so the T cells may come from the graft donor.

This clonotype was counted at least ten times. The chain combines TRBV6-5 with TRBJ1-5; 8 bases are a match to TRBD1. There are 14 residues in the CDR3. Trimming took 6 bases from V and 6 from J; bases not matched to a gene: 7. In germline, CDR1 is MNHEY, CDR2 SVGAGI. CDR3: CASSRTGMSQPQHF. In nucleotides, the CDR3 is TGTGCCAGCAGCCGGACAGGGATGAGTCAGCCCCAGCATTTT.

This clonotype was detected many times. This chain uses TRBV6-4 with TRBJ2-1; the D gene is possibly TRBD1 (5 bases). This CDR3 comprises 13 residues. V was cut by 0 bases and J by 5 bases, with 5 bases left in between. In germline, CDR1 is MRHNA, CDR2 SNTAGT. The CDR3 sequence is CASSDSDNNEQFF. The DNA of the CDR3 is TGTGCCAGCAGTGACTCGGACAACAATGAGCAGTTCTTC.

Many counts were recorded for this clonotype. The chain links TRBV20-1 to TRBJ2-7, with TRBD2 matching over 11 bases. The CDR3 consists of 12 residues. The V segment lost 6 bases and the J segment 7 bases; nucleotides outside the gene matches: 5. The germline CDR1 and CDR2 sequences are DFQATT and SNEGSKA (reference sequence). The CDR3 coding sequence is TGCAGTGCCATTGGACTAGCGGGTGAGCAGTACTTC. Its protein is CSAIGLAGEQYF.

The chain employs TRBV28 and TRBJ2-1; no firm D call. Trimming shortened V by 3 bases and J by 11 bases, and 11 bases separated the two germline ends. This CDR3 is 12 amino acids long. Germline V gene data show CDR1 as MDHEN and CDR2 as SYDVKM. The chain's CDR3 is CASSFSPPKQFF. The CDR3 DNA reads as TGTGCCAGCAGTTTTAGCCCCCCGAAGCAGTTCTTC.

The CDR3 region has the DNA TGCAGCGTTGCCGATCAGTTAGCTTTCTTT. Translating it yields CSVADQLAFF. V gene TRBV29-1 combines with J gene TRBJ1-1; the D is unclear. This CDR3 region has 10 residues. V was cut by 4 bases and J by 10 bases, with 10 bases left in between. Germline CDR1 and CDR2: SQVTM and ANQGSEA.

This clonotype occurred a few times. The chain recombines TRBV28 with TRBJ2-3, with a tentative D call TRBD1 (6 bases). The ends were cut back, 3 bases at V and 2 bases at J, with 15 bases in the middle. The germline CDR1 and CDR2 sequences are MDHEN and SYDVKM. The CDR3 is 16 residues long. Here the CDR3 reads CASSFSTGLPTDTQYF. CDR3 DNA: TGTGCCAGCAGTTTCTCTACAGGGTTACCCACAGATACGCAGTATTTT. The variable domain in full, with the rest retrieved from reference TRBV28 and TRBJ2-3, is DVKVTQSSRYLVKRTGEKVFLECVQDMDHENMFWYRQDPGLGLRLIYFSYDVKMKEKGDIPEGYSVSREKKERFSLILESASTNQTSMYLCASSFSTGLPTDTQYFGPGTRLTVL.

This clonotype has at least ten counts. The V gene is TRBV20-1, the J gene TRBJ2-7; TRBD2 agrees at 11 bases. The germline V gene has CDR1 DFQATT and CDR2 SNEGSKA (reference sequence). The V gene end was trimmed by 4 bases and the J gene end by 6 bases; junction bases not matched to a gene: 5. CDR3 length: 13 amino acids. The DNA of the CDR3 is TGCAGTGCTATTGATAGCGGGGGGGTCGAGCAGTACTTC. Amino acids: CSAIDSGGVEQYF.

This clonotype was counted many times. The chain has TRBV6-1 and TRBJ2-7; 9 nucleotides align to TRBD1. This CDR3 is built from 15 residues. Germline assignment: CDR1 MNHNS and CDR2 SASEGT. The trim removed 4 bases at V and 1 base at J, leaving 5 bases unmatched. The CDR3 is CASSARDRASYEQYF. The CDR3 DNA sequence: TGTGCCAGCAGTGCCCGGGACAGGGCATCCTACGAGCAGTACTTC.

This clonotype was seen many times. The V and J genes are TRBV10-3 and TRBJ2-3; 9 bases are a match to TRBD2. V shed 9 bases and J 1 base; nucleotides not matched to a gene: 2. The V gene's germline CDR1 is ENHRY and CDR2 SYGVKD. There are 13 residues in the CDR3. The CDR3 DNA sequence: TGTGCCATTAGCGGGAGAGGCACAGATACGCAGTATTTT. The encoded protein is CAISGRGTDTQYF.

The V and J genes are TRBV11-1 and TRBJ2-6; no definite D call. CDR1 is SGHAT and CDR2 is FQDESV in the germline V gene (reference sequence). The CDR3 covers 19 residues. Trimming stripped 2 bases from V and 4 bases from J, with 21 bases between. CDR3 residues: CASSLFLDLKFSGANVLTF. CDR3 nucleotides: TGTGCCAGCAGCTTATTCTTGGACCTCAAATTTTCGGGGGCCAACGTCCTGACTTTC.

This clonotype was observed at least ten times. V and J are TRBV7-9 and TRBJ2-3; D is unresolved. Looked up from germline, CDR1 is SEHNR and CDR2 is FQNEAQ (reference sequence). The CDR3 has 14 amino acids. Trimming stripped 4 bases from V and 0 bases from J, with 8 bases between. CDR3 coding DNA: TGTGCCAGCAGCTACACCGCTAGCACAGATACGCAGTATTTT. This gives the protein CASSYTASTDTQYF.

In regard to this clonotype: One end of the junction is discordant with germline, which a read error may explain. The CDR3 spells CASSLARDGPGEVFF. The CDR3 DNA sequence: TGCGCCAGCAGCTTGGCTCGAGACGGACCCGGGGAGGTGTTTTTT. The chain carries TRBV5-1 and TRBJ2-2; D perhaps matches TRBD2 (6 bases). CDR3 size: 15 residues. Germline CDR1 and CDR2: SGHRS and YFSETQ.

The table lists this clonotype with many counts. The chain employs TRBV6-2 or TRBV6-3 and TRBJ2-7; TRBD1 is a possible D gene (5 bases). This CDR3 is built from 15 residues. CDR1 and CDR2 from the germline V gene are MNHEY and SVGEGT. V was clipped by 7 bases and J by 4 bases, with 20 bases between them. The CDR3 DNA is TGTGCCAGCAAGACAGAGGCCGGCGCCAATTACGAGCAGTACTTC. This translates into CASKTEAGANYEQYF.